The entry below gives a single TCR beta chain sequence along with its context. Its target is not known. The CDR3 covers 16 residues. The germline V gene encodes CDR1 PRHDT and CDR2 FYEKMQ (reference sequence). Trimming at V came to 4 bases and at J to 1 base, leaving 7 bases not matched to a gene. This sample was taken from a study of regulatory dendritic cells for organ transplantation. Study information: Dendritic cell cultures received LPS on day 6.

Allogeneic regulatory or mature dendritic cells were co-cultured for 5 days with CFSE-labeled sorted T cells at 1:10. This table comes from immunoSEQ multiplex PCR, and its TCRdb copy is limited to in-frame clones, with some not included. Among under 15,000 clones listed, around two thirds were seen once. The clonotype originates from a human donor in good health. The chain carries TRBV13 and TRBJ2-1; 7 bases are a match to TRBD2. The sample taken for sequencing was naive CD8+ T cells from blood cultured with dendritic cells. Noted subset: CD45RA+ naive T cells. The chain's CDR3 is CASSSRLAGSYNEQFF. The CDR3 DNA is TGTGCCAGCAGCTCCCGACTAGCCGGTTCCTACAATGAGCAGTTCTTC.